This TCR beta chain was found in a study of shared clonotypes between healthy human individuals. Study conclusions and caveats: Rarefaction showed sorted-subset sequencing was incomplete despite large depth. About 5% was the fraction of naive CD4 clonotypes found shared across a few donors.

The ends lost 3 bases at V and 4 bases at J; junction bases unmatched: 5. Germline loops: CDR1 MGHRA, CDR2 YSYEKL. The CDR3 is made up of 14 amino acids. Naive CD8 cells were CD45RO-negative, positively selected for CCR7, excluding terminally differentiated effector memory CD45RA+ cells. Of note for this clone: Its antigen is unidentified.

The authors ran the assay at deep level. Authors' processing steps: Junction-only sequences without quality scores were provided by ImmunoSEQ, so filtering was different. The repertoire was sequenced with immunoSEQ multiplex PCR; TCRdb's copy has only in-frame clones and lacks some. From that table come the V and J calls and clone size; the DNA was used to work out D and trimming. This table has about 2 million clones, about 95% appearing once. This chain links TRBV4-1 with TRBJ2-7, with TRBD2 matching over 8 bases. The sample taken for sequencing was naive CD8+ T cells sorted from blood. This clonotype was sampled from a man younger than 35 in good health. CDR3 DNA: TGCGCCAGCAGCCAGCCGGGAGGGCGGTACGAGCAGTACTTC. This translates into CASSQPGGRYEQYF.